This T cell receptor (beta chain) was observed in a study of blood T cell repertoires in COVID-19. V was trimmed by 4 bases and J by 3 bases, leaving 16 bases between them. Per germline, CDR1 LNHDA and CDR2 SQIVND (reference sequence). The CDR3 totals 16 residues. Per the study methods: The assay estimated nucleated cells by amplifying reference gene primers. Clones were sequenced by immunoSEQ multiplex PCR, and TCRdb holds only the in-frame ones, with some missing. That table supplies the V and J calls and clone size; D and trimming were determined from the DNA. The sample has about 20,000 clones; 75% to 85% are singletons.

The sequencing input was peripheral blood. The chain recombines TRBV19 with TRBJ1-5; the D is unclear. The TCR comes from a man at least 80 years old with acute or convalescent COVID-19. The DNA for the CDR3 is TGTGCCAGTAGTACCGGTGGAGGAGTAACCAATCAGCCCCAGCATTTT. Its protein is CASSTGGGVTNQPQHF.